The T cell receptor beta chain under discussion was sequenced for a study of blood T cell repertoires in COVID-19. Across the whole study: Sites across the United States, Italy and Spain contributed samples from acute and convalescent COVID-19. T cells, B-cell-depleted T cells, or PBMCs provided the cDNA or gDNA that served as material.

The data were produced by immunoSEQ multiplex PCR, yet TCRdb's version contains in-frame clones alone and is incomplete. The sample has about 480,000 clones; more than 85% are singletons. Residents of about 25 US areas, aged 18 to 89 years, made up the participants. Cohort allocation depended upon clinical history that participants reported. CDR3 length: 14 residues. V shed 2 bases and J shed 0 bases, with 8 bases lying between them. Germline CDR1 and CDR2: MDHEN and SYDVKM. Note on this clone: Other DNA sequences in the same sample also yield this CDR3.

The chain couples TRBV28 to TRBJ2-7, with D possibly being TRBD1 (5 bases). The specimen was PBMCs or T cells enriched from blood (not recorded which). This TCR came from a woman in her sixties who had recovered from COVID-19. The CDR3 sequence is CASSLRQGSYEQYF. As DNA, the CDR3 is TGTGCCAGCAGTTTAAGGCAGGGCTCCTACGAGCAGTACTTC.